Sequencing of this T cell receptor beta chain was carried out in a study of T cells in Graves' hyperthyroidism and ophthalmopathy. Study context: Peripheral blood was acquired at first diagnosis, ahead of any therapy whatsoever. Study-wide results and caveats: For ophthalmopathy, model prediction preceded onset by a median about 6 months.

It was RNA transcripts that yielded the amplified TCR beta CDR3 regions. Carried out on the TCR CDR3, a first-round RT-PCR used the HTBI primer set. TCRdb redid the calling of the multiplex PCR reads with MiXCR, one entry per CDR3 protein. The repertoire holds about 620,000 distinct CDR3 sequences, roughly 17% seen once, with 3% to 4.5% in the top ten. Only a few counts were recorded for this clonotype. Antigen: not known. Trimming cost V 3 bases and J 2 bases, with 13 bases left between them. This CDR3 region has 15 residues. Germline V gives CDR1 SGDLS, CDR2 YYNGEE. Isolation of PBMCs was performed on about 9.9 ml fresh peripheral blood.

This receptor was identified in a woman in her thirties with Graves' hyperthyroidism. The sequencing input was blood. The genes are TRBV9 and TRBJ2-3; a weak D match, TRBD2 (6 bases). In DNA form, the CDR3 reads TGTGCCAGCAGCGCAACGGGAGCGAACACAGATACGCAGTATTTT. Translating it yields CASSATGANTDTQYF.